This entry concerns a single TCR beta chain. The record originates from a study of blood T cell repertoires in COVID-19. Sequencing used immunoSEQ multiplex PCR; TCRdb keeps in-frame clones, though not all of them. The repertoire holds some 250,000 clones, approximately 82% seen once, with around 3.2% in the top ten. Germline V CDR1 and CDR2: LGHNA, YSLEER. The CDR3 runs to 16 residues. The trim removed 1 base at V and 4 bases at J, leaving 3 bases unmatched. The chain couples TRBV4-3 to TRBJ2-3, with 12 bases matching TRBD2. This TCR derives from a woman between 18 and 29 years old with acute or convalescent COVID-19. What was sequenced was peripheral blood. The CDR3 protein is CASSQATSGSPDTQYF. The CDR3 DNA reads TGCGCCAGCAGCCAAGCGACTAGCGGGAGCCCAGATACGCAGTATTTT.